This TCR beta chain was identified during a study of blood T cell repertoires in COVID-19. Study background: Sources were T cells, B-cell-depleted T cells, or PBMCs; the material itself was cDNA or gDNA.

Germline-derived CDR1 and CDR2 are SGHDT and YYEEEE. This CDR3 region has 13 residues. The V end lost 1 base, the J end lost 1 base, and 6 bases lay between the germline ends. Using immunoSEQ multiplex PCR, the repertoire was profiled, and TCRdb retains in-frame clones only, with some absent. The sample records 29,000 or so clones, around four fifths being singletons. The origin of this receptor is a woman between 70 and 85 years old with active or convalescent COVID-19. Material: peripheral blood. This chain joins TRBV5-6 and TRBJ2-7, with D possibly TRBD1 on 6 matching bases. Here the CDR3 DNA reads TGTGCCAGCAGCTTGACAGGGTCCTACGAGCAGTACTTC. Its translation: CASSLTGSYEQYF.